The subject of this entry is one T cell receptor beta chain. The antigen is unknown. These data come from a study of T cells in Graves' hyperthyroidism and ophthalmopathy. Study-level findings and limits: Ophthalmopathy could be told apart from stable hyperthyroidism with a 13 V-J model.

V lost 2 bases, J lost 7 bases, and 9 bases lay in between. This CDR3 comprises 13 residues. Looked up from germline, CDR1 is MNHEY and CDR2 is SMNVEV (reference sequence). RNA transcripts gave rise to amplified TCR beta CDR3 regions. RT-PCR in the first round (using the HTBI primer set) targeted the TCR CDR3. TCRdb ran MiXCR on the multiplex PCR reads and lists one entry per CDR3 protein. The table shows around 800,000 distinct CDR3 sequences, with 35% to 45% occurring only once. Exclusions: uncontrolled infection, other autoimmune disease, pregnancy, lactation. Clinical symptoms, serum thyroxine, TRAb, thyroid ultrasound and orbital computed tomography informed diagnoses. Fresh 10 ml peripheral blood yielded PBMCs.

This rearrangement joins TRBV27 to TRBJ1-5; D is unresolved. Sequencing was carried out using blood. This receptor was obtained from a man aged 18-30 years with Graves' hyperthyroidism. The chain's CDR3 is CASSLIEGQPQHF. For the CDR3, the DNA is TGTGCCAGCAGTTTAATCGAGGGCCAGCCCCAGCATTTT.